This T cell receptor beta chain was sequenced for a study of molecular identifiers for immune sequencing clone quantification. TCRdb fed the PCR reads into MiXCR, producing one record per CDR3 protein. The sample includes 100,000 or so distinct CDR3 sequences, around 20% of them seen just once. CD8+CD4-CCR7+CD45RA+ sorting gave the naive CD8 T cells. With respect to this clonotype: A much larger clonotype is one base distant, so this may be a read error.

The CDR3 length is 13 residues. Germline CDR1 is DFQATT and CDR2 is SNEGSKA (reference sequence). Trimming removed 3 bases from V and 7 bases from J; junction bases left unmatched: 6. The TCR sequence derives from a human donor in good health. Some libraries in this study had Jurkat cell RNA spiked in. The chain combines TRBV20-1 with TRBJ2-1, with 7 positions matching TRBD2. Sequencing used naive CD8+ T cells from blood, with Jurkat cell RNA spiked in. Subset in this sample: FACS-sorted CD8+CD4-CCR7+CD45RA+ naive T cells. This CDR3 is CSARRAGVNEQFF. CDR3 DNA: TGCAGTGCTAGGCGGGCGGGAGTAAATGAGCAGTTCTTC.